Below, 16 T cell receptor beta chains from the same sample are listed, as sequenced in a study of early T cells in non-severe SARS-CoV-2 infection. TCRdb reprocessed the 5' RACE reads with MiXCR, giving one entry per CDR3 protein. The sample has about 46,000 distinct CDR3 sequences; about a tenth are singletons. Sequencing was done on a sample of whole blood. These receptors all come from an adult who was a healthcare worker with PCR-confirmed SARS-CoV-2 infection or an uninfected control (not recorded which).

V gene TRBV7-9 combines with J gene TRBJ2-5, with 11 bases fitting TRBD2. The CDR3 runs to 17 residues. CDR1 is SEHNR and CDR2 is FQNEAQ in the germline V gene (reference sequence). Trimming took 6 bases from V and 0 from J; bases not matched to a gene: 9. Written as DNA, the CDR3 is TGTGCCAGCAGACTAACCCCGGGACTAGCGGACCAAGAGACCCAGTACTTC. This translates into CASRLTPGLADQETQYF.

This clonotype has a handful of counts. The rearrangement joins TRBV7-9 to TRBJ1-6; weak D call: TRBD1 (5 bases). Between the trimmed V and J ends, which lost 4 bases and 9 bases, there was a span of 16 bases. Germline V lookup: CDR1 SEHNR, CDR2 FQNEAQ (reference sequence). The CDR3 extends over 15 amino acids. The CDR3 nucleotides are TGTGCCAGCAGCTCGGGCCTTTTCGGGGGTTCACCCCTCCACTTT. Its translation is CASSSGLFGGSPLHF.

This clonotype was detected many times. This chain links TRBV7-2 with TRBJ1-2, with D perhaps matching TRBD1 (5 bases). V lost 2 bases to trimming and J lost 5 bases, with 15 bases between them. This CDR3 contains 15 residues. Germline values: CDR1 SGHTA, CDR2 FQGNSA. CDR3 sequence reads: CASSLLLAGLYGYTF. CDR3 nucleotides: TGTGCCAGCAGCTTACTGCTCGCAGGGCTGTATGGCTACACCTTC.

This clonotype came up many times. The genes are TRBV5-1 and TRBJ1-1, with D tentatively TRBD1 (5 bases). V lost 0 bases to trimming and J lost 1 base, with 13 bases between them. Germline V gene lookup returns CDR1 SGHRS and CDR2 YFSETQ. The CDR3 extends over 16 amino acids. The CDR3 is CASSLVVGGANTEAFF. DNA of the CDR3: TGCGCCAGCAGCTTGGTGGTGGGGGGTGCGAACACTGAAGCTTTCTTT.

This clonotype was counted at least ten times. The chain combines TRBV7-2 with TRBJ1-1, with no clear D. The V gene's germline CDR1 is SGHTA and CDR2 FQGNSA. Trimming took off 2 bases at V and 2 bases at J, with 6 bases between the two ends. This CDR3 spans 13 amino acids. This CDR3 is CASSLQANTEAFF. CDR3 sequence (DNA): TGTGCCAGCAGCTTACAAGCAAACACTGAAGCTTTCTTT.

There are many counts of this clonotype. V usage is TRBV6-2 or TRBV6-3 and J usage is TRBJ2-7, with D perhaps matching TRBD1 (6 bases). V lost 2 bases and J 2 bases, leaving 13 bases between the germline ends. The CDR3 spans 15 residues. Germline CDR1 reads MNHEY; CDR2 reads SVGEGT. The CDR3 bases are TGTGCCAGCAGTTACAACGCCGACAGGCCCTACGAGCAGTACTTC. Residues: CASSYNADRPYEQYF.

This chain uses TRBV7-9 with TRBJ2-5; TRBD1 matches 7 bases. From germline, CDR1 is SEHNR and CDR2 FQNEAQ (reference sequence). The CDR3 contains 16 residues. J lost 5 bases, V lost 2 bases, and 11 bases had no gene match. This CDR3 is CASSLLRGTGQETQYF. The CDR3 DNA follows: TGTGCCAGCAGCTTACTTAGGGGCACGGGACAGGAGACCCAGTACTTC.

This clonotype was seen more than once but under ten times. CDR3 bases: TGCGCCAGCAGCTCCGTCACAGGATCAGATACGCAGTATTTT. Protein sequence: CASSSVTGSDTQYF. The chain combines TRBV5-1 with TRBJ2-3; D is possibly TRBD1 (5 bases). The CDR3 runs 14 residues. CDR1 is SGHRS and CDR2 is YFSETQ in the germline V gene. V shed 3 bases and J shed 4 bases, with 12 bases lying between them.

This clonotype was seen repeatedly, ten times or more. The chain is built from TRBV18 and TRBJ1-1, with a possible D match to TRBD1 (6 bases). The CDR3 consists of 14 residues. Germline-derived CDR1 and CDR2 are KGHSH and LQKENI. The V gene lost 6 bases and the J gene lost 0 bases, with 11 bases spanning the gap. The CDR3 DNA reads as TGTGCCAGCTCCCAGGGGCGGGTGAACACTGAAGCTTTCTTT. It specifies CASSQGRVNTEAFF.

This clonotype was counted ten times or more. The rearrangement links TRBV6-5 to TRBJ2-1, with 7 nucleotides matching TRBD1. Germline CDR1 is MNHEY and CDR2 is SVGAGI. CDR3 length: 15 amino acids. V dropped 6 bases and J dropped 8; count of bases not matched to a gene: 13. The CDR3 DNA sequence: TGTGCCAGCAGCCCGGGACAGACAAGAGGGGATGAGCAGTTCTTC. This translates into CASSPGQTRGDEQFF.

This clonotype appeared many times. The V gene is TRBV3-1, the J gene TRBJ1-6, with no clear D. V was cut by 1 base and J by 3 bases, with 7 bases left in between. There are 15 residues in the CDR3. The germline gives CDR1 LGHDT, CDR2 YNNKEL (reference sequence). CDR3 sequence (DNA): TGTGCCAGCAGCCAAGGGCCAGTCTATAATTCACCCCTCCACTTT. Translating it yields CASSQGPVYNSPLHF.

This clonotype has more than one count but fewer than ten. The J gene is TRBJ2-6, the V gene TRBV2, with D perhaps matching TRBD1 (6 bases). Trimming removed 6 bases at V and 0 bases at J, with 15 bases between. In germline, CDR1 is SNHLY, CDR2 FYNNEI. This CDR3 comprises 17 residues. The CDR3 protein is CASRTGYRDSGANVLTF. CDR3 in DNA: TGTGCCAGCAGAACAGGGTACCGAGACTCTGGGGCCAACGTCCTGACTTTC.

This clonotype was detected ten times or more. This sequence joins TRBV6-1 and TRBJ2-2; no reliable D call. V was pared by 8 bases and J by 9 bases, with 22 bases between. This CDR3 is 15 amino acids long. CDR1 and CDR2 (germline): MNHNS, SASEGT. The CDR3, as DNA: TGTGCCAGCGTCTTTTTACCTGTCCCCGGTCGGGAGCTGTTTTTT. This codes for CASVFLPVPGRELFF.

This clonotype was counted ten times or more. The chain employs TRBV19 and TRBJ2-2; 9 bases match TRBD1. J was trimmed by 0 bases and V by 8 bases; bases with no gene match: 7. Germline assignment: CDR1 LNHDA and CDR2 SQIVND (reference sequence). The CDR3 consists of 16 residues. CDR3 nucleotide sequence: TGTGCCAGTGTTCCGGGACAGGGAACGAACACCGGGGAGCTGTTTTTT. This sequence encodes CASVPGQGTNTGELFF.

The genes are TRBV7-9 and TRBJ2-7; 7 nucleotides agree with TRBD2. The V gene's germline CDR1 is SEHNR and CDR2 FQNEAQ (reference sequence). V shed 5 bases, J shed 0 bases, and the junction held 10 bases outside the gene matches. The CDR3 totals 16 residues. The CDR3 loop reads CASSPLGAGLSYEQYF. In DNA, the CDR3 is TGTGCCAGCAGCCCCCTGGGAGCGGGACTCTCCTACGAGCAGTACTTC.

This clonotype was counted only a few times. The chain combines TRBV12-3 or TRBV12-4 with TRBJ2-7; 7 bases map to TRBD1. V was pared by 5 bases and J by 2 bases, with 3 bases of the junction left unmatched. The CDR3 sequence is 13 residues long. This CDR3 is CASSQGTAYEQYF. DNA of the CDR3: TGTGCCAGCAGTCAAGGGACAGCCTACGAGCAGTACTTC.